This T cell receptor beta chain is drawn from a study of PD-L1 blockade in urothelial cancer. CDR1 and CDR2 from the germline V gene are SNHLY and FYNNEI. Between the trimmed V and J ends, which lost 6 bases and 0 bases, there was a span of 23 bases. The CDR3 covers 19 residues. Time point meaning: pretreatment peripheral blood. Sequencing used immunoSEQ multiplex PCR; TCRdb keeps in-frame clones, though not all of them. The repertoire holds 55,000 to 80,000 clones, with about 90% as singletons. The TCR was taken from a man in his sixties with urothelial cancer. Sequenced material: PBMCs, taken around atezolizumab (anti-PD-L1) treatment. The J gene is TRBJ1-4, the V gene TRBV2; D may be TRBD1 (6 bases). The CDR3 DNA sequence: TGTGCCAGCAGCGGAGAGTGGAGGAGGCGACAGGCAACTAATGAAAAACTGTTTTTT. It is translated as CASSGEWRRRQATNEKLFF.